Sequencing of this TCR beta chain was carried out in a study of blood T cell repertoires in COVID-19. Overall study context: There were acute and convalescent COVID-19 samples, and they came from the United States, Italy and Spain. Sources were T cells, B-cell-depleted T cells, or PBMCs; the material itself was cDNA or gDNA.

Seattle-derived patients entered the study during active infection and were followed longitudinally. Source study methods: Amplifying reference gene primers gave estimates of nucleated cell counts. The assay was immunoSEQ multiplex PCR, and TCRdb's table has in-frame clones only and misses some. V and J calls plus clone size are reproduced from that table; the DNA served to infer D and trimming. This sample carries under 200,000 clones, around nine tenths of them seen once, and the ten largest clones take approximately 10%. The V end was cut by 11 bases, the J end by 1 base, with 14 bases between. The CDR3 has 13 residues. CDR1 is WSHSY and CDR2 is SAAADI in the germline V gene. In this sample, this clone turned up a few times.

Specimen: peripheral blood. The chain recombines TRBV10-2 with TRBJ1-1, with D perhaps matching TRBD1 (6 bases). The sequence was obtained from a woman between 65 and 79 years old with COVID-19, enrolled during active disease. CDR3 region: CAAQGGTNTEAFF. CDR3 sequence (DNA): TGCGCCGCCCAAGGGGGAACGAACACTGAAGCTTTCTTT.